This T cell receptor beta chain was identified during a study of T cells after yellow fever vaccination. This clonotype occurred many times. The CDR3 length is 15 residues. With V trimmed by 3 bases and J by 4 bases, 4 bases remained unmatched. Germline V gene data show CDR1 as SGHAT and CDR2 as FQNNGV. TCRdb re-derived calls from the 5' RACE reads in MiXCR, one entry per CDR3 protein. Of approximately 510,000 distinct CDR3 sequences detected, less than 25% appear once; the ten largest clones hold roughly a sixth. This sequence originates from a man younger than 35 who received the YFV17D yellow fever vaccine. Sequences were derived from PBMCs, sampled approximately 22 days after the first yellow fever vaccination. The chain couples TRBV11-2 to TRBJ2-5; TRBD2 agrees at 11 bases. CDR3 residues: CASSFSSGGRETQYF. As DNA, the CDR3 is TGTGCCAGCAGCTTCTCTAGCGGGGGGCGAGAGACCCAGTACTTC.